These 25 T cell receptor beta chains came from one sample sequenced in a study of cytomegalovirus exposure and HLA in healthy donors. The PCR ran on 60 Vbeta and 13 Jbeta primers. Method: immunoSEQ multiplex PCR; TCRdb's copy keeps in-frame clones and lacks some. The profile shows some 110,000 clones, roughly three quarters of them singletons. Material: PBMCs. These receptors all come from a woman in her twenties or thirties in good health and CMV-seronegative.

The chain is built from TRBV6-5 and TRBJ1-3, with TRBD1 matching over 8 bases. Germline V CDR1 and CDR2: MNHEY, SVGAGI. J lost 2 bases, V lost 6 bases, and 3 bases had no gene match. This CDR3 has 14 amino acids. CDR3 in DNA: TGTGCCAGCAGAGGACAGGGAACTGGAAACACCATATATTTT. Its protein is CASRGQGTGNTIYF.

The chain combines TRBV5-8 with TRBJ2-4, with D perhaps TRBD2 (5 bases). Trimming left V 4 bases short and J 11 bases short, with 13 bases between. Germline CDR1 is SGHTS and CDR2 is YDEGEE. The CDR3 sequence is 12 residues long. The DNA of the CDR3 is TGTGCCAGCAGCGCGTTGCGGGCCGTTCAGTACTTC. Its translation: CASSALRAVQYF.

The genes are TRBV5-1 and TRBJ1-2; possibly TRBD1 for D (6 bases). The germline V gene has CDR1 SGHRS and CDR2 YFSETQ. The CDR3 sequence is 14 residues long. Deletions cut 5 bases from V and 4 bases from J, with 15 bases between. The DNA for the CDR3 is TGCGCCAGCAGATTGCAAGGGACAAGCTATGGCTACACCTTC. It codes for CASRLQGTSYGYTF.

The chain couples TRBV2 to TRBJ1-5; 7 bases line up with TRBD1. The trim removed 5 bases at V and 1 base at J, leaving 5 bases unmatched. CDR1 and CDR2 (germline): SNHLY, FYNNEI. The CDR3 contains 15 residues. The CDR3 DNA reads as TGTGCCAGCAGTTCGACAGGGCACAGCAATCAGCCCCAGCATTTT. This translates into CASSSTGHSNQPQHF.

The V and J genes are TRBV29-1 and TRBJ2-1; TRBD1 matches at 12 bases. V gave up 5 bases and J gave up 9 bases; unmatched junction bases: 11. Germline V gives CDR1 SQVTM, CDR2 ANQGSEA. The CDR3 is 15 residues long. CDR3 nucleotides: TGCAGCGTTAAATTACCGGGACAGGGGGCAGGTGAGCAGTTCTTC. Amino acids: CSVKLPGQGAGEQFF.

CDR3 bases: TGTGCCAGCACCCCGCGGGGCACCACCACCGGGGAGCTGTTTTTT. This translates into CASTPRGTTTGELFF. The V gene is TRBV6-1, the J gene TRBJ2-2; D possibly corresponds to TRBD2 (6 bases). The CDR3 covers 15 residues. V dropped 7 bases and J dropped 4 bases, with 16 bases sitting between them. Germline V gene sequence: CDR1 MNHNS, CDR2 SASEGT.

The chain joins TRBV30 to TRBJ2-1; D unresolved. This CDR3 is 13 amino acids long. V shed 3 bases and J shed 5 bases, with 11 bases lying between them. CDR1 is GTSNPN, CDR2 SVGIG, per germline (reference sequence). The chain's CDR3 is CAWRADSHNEQFF. The CDR3 DNA is TGTGCCTGGAGAGCAGACTCTCACAATGAGCAGTTCTTC.

The chain recombines TRBV6-1 with TRBJ1-2, with D hard to call. Germline values: CDR1 MNHNS, CDR2 SASEGT. The V end was cut by 8 bases, the J end by 8 bases, with 15 bases between. This CDR3 is 12 amino acids long. The CDR3 loop is CASQWQVKGYTF. Written as DNA, the CDR3 is TGTGCCAGCCAGTGGCAGGTCAAAGGCTACACCTTC.

The chain carries TRBV28 and TRBJ2-3, with D tentatively TRBD1 (6 bases). Germline V gene lookup returns CDR1 MDHEN and CDR2 SYDVKM. V lost 1 base and J lost 1, with 12 bases in between. The CDR3 has 16 residues. The CDR3: CASSLLAGVRTDTQYF. CDR3 DNA: TGTGCCAGCAGTTTATTGGCAGGGGTACGCACAGATACGCAGTATTTT.

The chain combines TRBV6-1 with TRBJ1-2, with 7 bases fitting TRBD1. The trim removed 5 bases at V and 4 bases at J, leaving 10 bases unmatched. From germline, CDR1 is MNHNS and CDR2 SASEGT. CDR3 length: 15 amino acids. The CDR3 loop reads CASSPDRQLIYGYTF. In nucleotides, the CDR3 is TGTGCCAGCAGTCCGGACAGGCAACTTATCTATGGCTACACCTTC.

The chain is built from TRBV2 and TRBJ2-2; D perhaps matches TRBD2 (5 bases). V was trimmed by 1 base and J by 4 bases, leaving 13 bases between them. There are 16 residues in the CDR3. The germline V gene encodes CDR1 SNHLY and CDR2 FYNNEI. In DNA form, the CDR3 reads TGTGCCAGCAGTGAAGAGGGCGGGCTAAGCACCGGGGAGCTGTTTTTT. Its translation is CASSEEGGLSTGELFF.

This chain connects TRBV4-3 to TRBJ1-2; perhaps TRBD1 as D (5 bases). This CDR3 contains 15 residues. V gave up 0 bases and J gave up 4 bases, with 12 bases separating them. Germline V CDR1 and CDR2: LGHNA, YSLEER. As DNA, the CDR3 is TGCGCCAGCAGCCAAGATCTTGGGGGAGGCTATGGCTACACCTTC. Amino acids: CASSQDLGGGYGYTF.

This chain uses TRBV7-4 with TRBJ2-3, with 8 bases lining up with TRBD2. The CDR3 covers 16 residues. Germline V gene data show CDR1 as SGHVT and CDR2 as SQSDAQ. V dropped 5 bases and J dropped 4; count of bases not matched to a gene: 11. The CDR3 coding sequence is TGTGCCAGCAGCCGGATGGGGCGGGAGGCACCAGATACGCAGTATTTT. Its protein is CASSRMGREAPDTQYF.

The chain uses TRBV5-1 and TRBJ2-7, with D tentatively TRBD2 (6 bases). V lost 4 bases, J lost 5 bases, and 16 bases lay in between. Per the germline V gene, CDR1 is SGHRS and CDR2 is YFSETQ. CDR3 length: 14 residues. CDR3 nucleotide sequence: TGCGCCAGCAGCCCGGGACTCCTCAGCCACGAGCAGTACTTC. Amino acid sequence: CASSPGLLSHEQYF. The complete variable domain, with remaining parts taken from reference TRBV5-1 and TRBJ2-7, reads KAGVTQTPRYLIKTRGQQVTLSCSPISGHRSVSWYQQTPGQGLQFLFEYFSETQRNKGNFPGRFSGRQFSNSRSEMNVSTLELGDSALYLCASSPGLLSHEQYFGPGTRLTVT.

The V call is TRBV11-2, the J call TRBJ2-1; no reliable D call. V lost 4 bases to trimming and J lost 8 bases, with 6 bases between them. Germline CDR1 SGHAT, CDR2 FQNNGV. This CDR3 spans 11 amino acids. CDR3 sequence (DNA): TGTGCCAGCAGCTCCTTCGATGAGCAGTTCTTC. It is translated as CASSSFDEQFF.

CDR3 residues: CAWGEGGGGANVLTF. CDR3 DNA: TGTGCCTGGGGGGAAGGGGGCGGCGGGGCCAACGTCCTGACTTTC. J is TRBJ2-6 and V is TRBV30; 7 positions match TRBD1. V dropped 5 bases and J dropped 4; count of bases not matched to a gene: 8. This CDR3 has 15 amino acids. In germline, CDR1 is GTSNPN, CDR2 SVGIG (reference sequence).

The chain joins TRBV10-2 to TRBJ2-5, with 7 positions matching TRBD1. After removal of 9 bases from V and 5 bases from J, the junction contained 0 bases not matched to a gene. This CDR3 is 10 amino acids long. Looked up from germline, CDR1 is WSHSY and CDR2 is SAAADI. CDR3: CARTGETQYF. The CDR3, as DNA: TGCGCCAGGACAGGGGAGACCCAGTACTTC.

The chain combines TRBV6-5 with TRBJ1-5; D call uncertain. V lost 5 bases and J 3 bases, leaving 8 bases between the germline ends. Germline V gene data show CDR1 as MNHEY and CDR2 as SVGAGI. CDR3 length: 13 amino acids. The CDR3 region is CASSPLFNQPQHF. The CDR3, as DNA: TGTGCCAGCAGTCCCTTATTCAATCAGCCCCAGCATTTT.

On this clone: Other DNA sequences in this specimen translate into the identical CDR3. This chain's CDR3 is CASSIGTGTYEQYF. CDR3 nucleotide sequence: TGTGCCAGTAGTATCGGGACTGGCACCTACGAGCAGTACTTC. The gene calls are TRBV19 and TRBJ2-7; D is possibly TRBD2 (6 bases). The germline V gene has CDR1 LNHDA and CDR2 SQIVND (reference sequence). The V gene lost 3 bases and the J gene lost 2 bases, with 11 bases spanning the gap. This CDR3 region has 14 residues. The full variable domain, rest sourced from reference TRBV19 and TRBJ2-7, is DGGITQSPKYLFRKEGQNVTLSCEQNLNHDAMYWYRQDPGQGLRLIYYSQIVNDFQKGDIAEGYSVSREKKESFPLTVTSAQKNPTAFYLCASSIGTGTYEQYFGPGTRLTVT.

V usage is TRBV27 and J usage is TRBJ2-3; perhaps TRBD2 as D (6 bases). V was pared by 1 base and J by 4 bases, with 12 bases between. The germline gives CDR1 MNHEY, CDR2 SMNVEV (reference sequence). The CDR3 spans 15 residues. CDR3 sequence: CASSLFGGIADTQYF. In DNA, the CDR3 is TGTGCCAGCAGTTTATTCGGGGGAATCGCAGATACGCAGTATTTT.

V is TRBV11-3 and J is TRBJ2-5; TRBD2 matches at 11 bases. J lost 5 bases, V lost 5 bases, and 7 bases had no gene match. The CDR3 consists of 15 residues. Germline V gives CDR1 SGHNT, CDR2 YENEEA. CDR3 in DNA: TGTGCCAGCAGCGCCACTAGCGGGAGTTCGGAGACCCAGTACTTC. Its translation is CASSATSGSSETQYF.

The gene calls are TRBV6-5 and TRBJ2-7, with 10 bases fitting TRBD2. The CDR3 is 15 amino acids. CDR1 and CDR2 from the germline V gene are MNHEY and SVGAGI. The junction had 10 bases not matched to a gene; V was cut back by 6 bases and J by 5 bases. The CDR3 nucleotides read TGTGCCAGCAGGGTTAGCGGGGGGCCCCCCCACGAGCAGTACTTC. This translates into CASRVSGGPPHEQYF.

This clone was found once. The chain carries TRBV6-5 and TRBJ1-2, with 9 bases aligning to TRBD1. With 6 bases clipped from V and 6 bases from J, the junction kept 11 bases outside the gene matches. Germline V gene sequence: CDR1 MNHEY, CDR2 SVGAGI. CDR3 length equals 15 residues. CDR3 region: CASSTRQGGVDGYTF. DNA of the CDR3: TGTGCCAGCAGCACCAGACAGGGGGGAGTGGATGGCTACACCTTC.

This clone has just one count. This chain links TRBV9 with TRBJ1-1; no reliable D call. The CDR3 length is 15 residues. The V end was cut by 1 base, the J end by 4 bases, with 14 bases between. Germline lookup yields CDR1 SGDLS and CDR2 YYNGEE. The CDR3 DNA follows: TGTGCCAGCAGCGTATCCTCCGCGGTTGGCACTGAAGCTTTCTTT. It translates to CASSVSSAVGTEAFF.

The chain uses TRBV4-3 and TRBJ2-5, with 9 bases identical to TRBD1. The germline V gene encodes CDR1 LGHNA and CDR2 YSLEER. The CDR3 has 14 amino acids. Trimming removed 3 bases from V and 4 bases from J; junction bases left unmatched: 3. In DNA form, the CDR3 reads TGCGCCAGCAGCCAGGGACAGGGAAGAGAGACCCAGTACTTC. The encoded protein is CASSQGQGRETQYF.